This T cell receptor beta chain was profiled in a study of blood T cell repertoires in COVID-19. The data were produced by immunoSEQ multiplex PCR, yet TCRdb's version contains in-frame clones alone and is incomplete. The sample includes 200,000 to 300,000 clones, about 86% of them seen just once. Germline lookup yields CDR1 KGHDR and CDR2 SFDVKD. V dropped 1 base and J dropped 2 bases, with 13 bases sitting between them. The CDR3 is made up of 16 amino acids. The sequenced sample consisted of peripheral blood. This TCR came from a man older than 75 with acute or convalescent COVID-19. This chain links TRBV24-1 with TRBJ2-5, with TRBD2 as a possible D gene (6 bases). As DNA, the CDR3 is TGTGCCACCAGTGATTTTTCCTCTAGCGCTCAAGAGACCCAGTACTTC. Encoded protein: CATSDFSSSAQETQYF.